A single sample is the source of the 20 T cell receptor beta chains below, sequenced in a study of cytomegalovirus exposure and HLA in healthy donors. The PCR used 60 Vbeta and 13 Jbeta primers. Data came from immunoSEQ multiplex PCR; TCRdb stores just in-frame clones and leaves some out. The sample lists about 67,000 clones, roughly 78% occurring once. Sequenced material: PBMCs. Receptors originate from a man aged 40-49 years in good health and CMV-seronegative.

The chain uses TRBV6-5 and TRBJ1-2; 8 bases align to TRBD1. The V and J ends lost 5 bases and 3 bases, in that order; junction bases with no gene match: 5. CDR1 is MNHEY and CDR2 is SVGAGI in the germline V gene. The CDR3 covers 14 residues. The CDR3 nucleotides are TGTGCCAGCAGTGCCTTGACAGGGGACTATGGCTACACCTTC. This codes for CASSALTGDYGYTF.

V and J are TRBV10-3 and TRBJ2-7; 11 bases fit TRBD2. The CDR3 extends over 15 amino acids. Germline CDR1 and CDR2: ENHRY and SYGVKD. J was trimmed by 2 bases and V by 2 bases; bases with no gene match: 2. Here the CDR3 DNA reads TGTGCCATCAGTGAGGGGACTAGCGGTACCTACGAGCAGTACTTC. Translated, it gives CAISEGTSGTYEQYF.

The chain uses TRBV7-9 and TRBJ2-7, with D unclear. V was cut by 1 base and J by 6 bases, with 7 bases left in between. Germline CDR1 and CDR2: SEHNR and FQNEAQ (reference sequence). The CDR3 has 12 amino acids. This chain's CDR3 is CASSLDQFEQYF. The CDR3 DNA follows: TGTGCCAGCAGCTTAGATCAGTTCGAGCAGTACTTC.

The V gene is TRBV19, the J gene TRBJ1-4, with no clear D. CDR3 length: 19 amino acids. V lost 5 bases and J lost 8, with 30 bases in between. In germline, CDR1 is LNHDA, CDR2 SQIVND (reference sequence). CDR3 DNA sequence: TGTGCCAGTAGTGGCCCCCGGAGTACCGGACGGGGTATTAGAGAAAAACTGTTTTTT. As protein: CASSGPRSTGRGIREKLFF.

The chain is built from TRBV6-5 and TRBJ1-2, with 7 bases fitting TRBD1. Germline V gene lookup returns CDR1 MNHEY and CDR2 SVGAGI. The CDR3 has 15 residues. The V segment lost 6 bases and the J segment 1 base; nucleotides outside the gene matches: 8. This CDR3 reads CASRPTGTLNYGYTF. The DNA for the CDR3 is TGTGCCAGCAGACCGACAGGGACTCTTAACTATGGCTACACCTTC.

This chain links TRBV27 with TRBJ2-2; a weak D match, TRBD2 (5 bases). The CDR3 contains 15 residues. Trimming cost V 2 bases and J 4 bases, with 11 bases left between them. The V gene's germline CDR1 is MNHEY and CDR2 SMNVEV (reference sequence). In nucleotides, the CDR3 is TGTGCCAGCAGTTTAGAGGGCCCCCCCACCGGGGAGCTGTTTTTT. Amino acids: CASSLEGPPTGELFF.

This chain links TRBV7-6 with TRBJ1-1; D remains ambiguous. There are 17 residues in the CDR3. Germline V gives CDR1 SGHVS, CDR2 FNYEAQ. V was cut by 5 bases and J by 0 bases, with 19 bases left in between. The CDR3 DNA follows: TGTGCCAGCAGCGCAACCGAGACGGGTCAGATGAACACTGAAGCTTTCTTT. Its translation is CASSATETGQMNTEAFF.

Here the CDR3 DNA reads TGTGCCAGCAGCTTAAGACTAGCGGGAGGTACGAACACCGGGGAGCTGTTTTTT. It specifies CASSLRLAGGTNTGELFF. The chain is built from TRBV7-9 and TRBJ2-2, with 13 positions matching TRBD2. CDR1 and CDR2 (germline): SEHNR, FQNEAQ (reference sequence). The CDR3 runs 18 residues. The V segment lost 2 bases and the J segment 0 bases; nucleotides outside the gene matches: 3.

This chain connects TRBV6-5 to TRBJ2-1, with 11 positions matching TRBD2. The CDR3 runs to 16 residues. Germline CDR1 reads MNHEY; CDR2 reads SVGAGI. Trimming removed 4 bases from V and 9 bases from J; junction bases left unmatched: 11. DNA of the CDR3: TGTGCCAGCAGTTTACTAGCGGGAGTAACTTCGGGTGAGCAGTTCTTC. Amino acids: CASSLLAGVTSGEQFF.

This clone was detected a few times. The chain combines TRBV28 with TRBJ2-2; D gene ambiguous. The germline V gene encodes CDR1 MDHEN and CDR2 SYDVKM. Trimming shortened V by 6 bases and J by 8 bases, and 7 bases separated the two germline ends. This CDR3 has 11 amino acids. CDR3 residues: CASRAPGELFF. Written as DNA, the CDR3 is TGTGCCAGCAGGGCCCCGGGGGAGCTGTTTTTT. The full variable domain, with the rest looked up from reference TRBV28 and TRBJ2-2, is DVKVTQSSRYLVKRTGEKVFLECVQDMDHENMFWYRQDPGLGLRLIYFSYDVKMKEKGDIPEGYSVSREKKERFSLILESASTNQTSMYLCASRAPGELFFGEGSRLTVL.

In this sample, this clone turned up once. A junction end diverges from the germline sequence, so it may reflect a read error. This chain connects TRBV19 to TRBJ1-4, with D tentatively TRBD1 (6 bases). The germline gives CDR1 LNHDA, CDR2 SQIVND (reference sequence). The CDR3 extends over 13 amino acids. As DNA, the CDR3 is TGTGCCAGTGGACCATACGGGGGGACATTCTTGCTTTTT. Its translation: CASGPYGGTFLLF.

This sequence joins TRBV7-9 and TRBJ2-7; D gene unclear. The CDR3 runs 12 residues. Trimming left V 6 bases short and J 4 bases short, with 10 bases between. CDR1 SEHNR and CDR2 FQNEAQ come from the germline V gene (reference sequence). This CDR3 reads CASSHTFYEQYF. In DNA form, the CDR3 reads TGTGCCAGCAGTCACACCTTTTACGAGCAGTACTTC.

About this clone itself: One end of the junction does not line up with germline, which may come from a read error. The chain recombines TRBV7-9 with TRBJ2-2; TRBD2 might be the D (5 bases). The CDR3 is made up of 16 amino acids. Per the germline V gene, CDR1 is SEHNR and CDR2 is FQNEAQ (reference sequence). In nucleotides, the CDR3 is TGTTCCAGCAGCCCACGACCCGGCGGGTCGGGCGGGGAGCTGTTTTTT. It yields the protein CSSSPRPGGSGGELFF.

CDR3 nucleotides: TGTGCCAGCAGCCCTAGACAGGATAATTCACCCCTCCACTTT. This translates into CASSPRQDNSPLHF. The rearrangement uses TRBV7-2 and TRBJ1-6; tentative D call: TRBD1 (6 bases). There are 14 residues in the CDR3. Germline CDR1 reads SGHTA; CDR2 reads FQGNSA. V gave up 5 bases and J gave up 5 bases, with 10 bases separating them.

This chain links TRBV9 with TRBJ1-4; D might be TRBD1 (5 bases). The CDR3 is 15 amino acids. Germline V CDR1 and CDR2: SGDLS, YYNGEE. Trimming took 0 bases from V and 7 from J, leaving 13 bases between them. The CDR3 spells CASSVGAGRSEKLFF. CDR3 DNA: TGTGCCAGCAGCGTAGGTGCAGGGCGGAGTGAAAAACTGTTTTTT.

The chain recombines TRBV15 with TRBJ2-7, with 8 bases that match TRBD2. CDR3 length: 16 residues. The junction had 5 bases not matched to a gene; V was cut back by 0 bases and J by 1 base. Germline V gene sequence: CDR1 LNHNV, CDR2 YYDKDF (reference sequence). The CDR3 region is CATSRDRLAGSYEQYF. The CDR3 DNA reads TGTGCCACCAGCAGAGATCGCCTAGCGGGTTCCTACGAGCAGTACTTC.

There are a few counts of this clone. In DNA form, the CDR3 reads TGCGCCAGCAGCTTGGCCGCAGGGGATAGCAATCAGCCCCAGCATTTT. As protein: CASSLAAGDSNQPQHF. The V gene is TRBV5-1, the J gene TRBJ1-5; possible D gene TRBD1, 6 bases. The CDR3 is 16 residues long. Deletions cut 0 bases from V and 0 bases from J, with 10 bases between. Germline V gene data show CDR1 as SGHRS and CDR2 as YFSETQ.

On this clone: In the same sample, other DNA sequences code for this CDR3. DNA of the CDR3: TGCAGCGTCCGAACAGGGGGCACTGAAGCTTTCTTT. Its translation: CSVRTGGTEAFF. The chain uses TRBV29-1 and TRBJ1-1; 8 bases agree with TRBD1. In germline, CDR1 is SQVTM, CDR2 ANQGSEA. The CDR3 length is 12 residues. V gave up 6 bases and J gave up 4 bases; unmatched junction bases: 4.

The rearrangement links TRBV9 to TRBJ1-3; D gene unclear. V lost 0 bases and J 4 bases, leaving 14 bases between the germline ends. Germline values: CDR1 SGDLS, CDR2 YYNGEE. The CDR3 extends over 16 amino acids. CDR3 residues: CASSVVEGFSGNTIYF. The DNA of the CDR3 is TGTGCCAGCAGCGTAGTCGAGGGCTTCTCGGGAAACACCATATATTTT.

This chain joins TRBV19 and TRBJ1-5; TRBD1 agrees at 7 bases. This CDR3 spans 16 amino acids. The junction had 6 bases not matched to a gene; V was cut back by 4 bases and J by 0 bases. Germline V gene data show CDR1 as LNHDA and CDR2 as SQIVND (reference sequence). CDR3 sequence reads: CASSTVGQYSNQPQHF. For the CDR3, the DNA is TGTGCCAGTAGTACCGTGGGACAGTATAGCAATCAGCCCCAGCATTTT.